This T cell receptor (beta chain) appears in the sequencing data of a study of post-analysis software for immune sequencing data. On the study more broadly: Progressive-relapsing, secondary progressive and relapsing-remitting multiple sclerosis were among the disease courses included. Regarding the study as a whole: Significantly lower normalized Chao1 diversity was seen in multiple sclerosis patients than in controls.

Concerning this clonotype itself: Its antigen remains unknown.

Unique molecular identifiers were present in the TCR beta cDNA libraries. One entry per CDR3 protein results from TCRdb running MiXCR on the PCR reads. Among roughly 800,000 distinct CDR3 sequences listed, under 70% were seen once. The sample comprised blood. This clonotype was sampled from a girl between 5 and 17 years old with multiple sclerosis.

In DNA, the CDR3 is TGCAGAGCCCCGGGGAACTACGGCGGTGAAGCTTTCTTT. Translated, it gives CRAPGNYGGEAFF. The rearrangement uses TRBV20-1 and TRBJ1-1; unclear D gene. Germline CDR1 DFQATT, CDR2 SNEGSKA (reference sequence). The CDR3 contains 13 residues.